The next 28 T cell receptor beta chains were all read from a single sample in a study of cytomegalovirus exposure and HLA in healthy donors (dated by TCRdb to about 2017). The protocol used for the library was the immunoSEQ multiplex PCR assay. TCRdb re-hosts the immuneACCESS table, in-frame sequences only. Its copies lack some clones; in the studies checked, an unresolved V gene accounts for under half of them, and the cause for the rest is not known. The sample data list approximately 90,000 clones, and 80% to 95% of these were observed just once. The ten largest clones capture 1.1% of the sample. Sequencing input: PBMCs. Source of these receptors: a woman aged 25 to 39 in good health and CMV-seropositive.

This chain connects TRBV19 to TRBJ2-6; the match to TRBD2 covers 9 bases. The germline CDR1 and CDR2 sequences are LNHDA and SQIVND (reference sequence). This CDR3 has 16 amino acids. V lost 7 bases to trimming and J lost 1 base; unmatched junction nucleotides: 5. The CDR3 DNA reads TGTGCCAGTAACCCGCGGGGGGGTTCTGGGGCCAACGTCCTGACTTTC. It specifies CASNPRGGSGANVLTF.

The rearrangement joins TRBV15 to TRBJ1-5; no definite D call. This CDR3 comprises 15 residues. Trimming took off 0 bases at V and 1 base at J, with 7 bases between the two ends. Germline lookup yields CDR1 LNHNV and CDR2 YYDKDF (reference sequence). CDR3 bases: TGTGCCACCAGCAGAGATGGCCCGAGCAATCAGCCCCAGCATTTT. Translation: CATSRDGPSNQPQHF.

The chain employs TRBV9 and TRBJ2-1; TRBD2 matches 7 bases. Germline trimming cut 0 bases from V and 6 bases from J; bases unmatched to any gene: 12. The CDR3 is 17 amino acids. Germline V CDR1 and CDR2: SGDLS, YYNGEE. The CDR3 sequence: CASSVDPPAGALNEQFF. The CDR3 DNA is TGTGCCAGCAGCGTAGATCCTCCGGCGGGAGCCCTCAATGAGCAGTTCTTC.

This clone was recorded once. The chain carries TRBV13 and TRBJ1-1, with 7 bases lining up with TRBD1. The CDR3 is 13 residues long. Germline V lookup: CDR1 PRHDT, CDR2 FYEKMQ (reference sequence). The J segment lost 4 bases and the V segment lost 5 bases, leaving 4 bases of the junction unmatched. CDR3 nucleotides: TGTGCCAGCAGCCGTCAGGGGGTCACTGAAGCTTTCTTT. It translates to CASSRQGVTEAFF. Full variable domain (rest looked up from reference TRBV13 and TRBJ1-1): AAGVIQSPRHLIKEKRETATLKCYPIPRHDTVYWYQQGPGQDPQFLISFYEKMQSDKGSIPDRFSAQQFSDYHSELNMSSLELGDSALYFCASSRQGVTEAFFGQGTRLTVV.

The chain combines TRBV13 with TRBJ2-7; TRBD2 agrees at 11 bases. The CDR3 has 15 residues. Germline assignment: CDR1 PRHDT and CDR2 FYEKMQ (reference sequence). V trimming: 4 bases; J trimming: 7 bases; junction bases outside the gene matches: 9. The DNA for the CDR3 is TGTGCCAGCAGCTCCGTAGCGGGAGGGCCGGGGGAGCAGTACTTC. Translating gives CASSSVAGGPGEQYF. Full variable domain (missing parts from reference TRBV13 and TRBJ2-7): AAGVIQSPRHLIKEKRETATLKCYPIPRHDTVYWYQQGPGQDPQFLISFYEKMQSDKGSIPDRFSAQQFSDYHSELNMSSLELGDSALYFCASSSVAGGPGEQYFGPGTRLTVT.

The V gene is TRBV28, the J gene TRBJ1-5; D possibly corresponds to TRBD1 (5 bases). Deletions cut 6 bases from V and 1 base from J, with 13 bases between. The CDR3 covers 15 residues. The V gene's germline CDR1 is MDHEN and CDR2 SYDVKM. CDR3: CASRDSKGSNQPQHF. The CDR3 bases are TGTGCCAGCAGAGATTCGAAGGGGAGCAATCAGCCCCAGCATTTT.

This clone was counted only a few times. The chain carries TRBV12-1 and TRBJ2-7; the DNA was not used to check the table's D call, TRBD2. TRBV12-1 is termed a pseudogene. The CDR3 is 16 amino acids. The CDR3 is CASSFHPLAGGYEQYF. The CDR3 DNA follows: TGTGCCAGCAGCTTTCATCCCCTAGCGGGAGGTTACGAGCAGTACTTC.

J is TRBJ2-5 and V is TRBV19; tentative D call: TRBD1 (6 bases). Trimming took 5 bases from V and 1 from J, leaving 14 bases between them. The V gene's germline CDR1 is LNHDA and CDR2 SQIVND (reference sequence). The CDR3 runs to 15 residues. The CDR3, as DNA: TGTGCCAGTAGTCCCACCGGCAGGGGCCAAGAGACCCAGTACTTC. It specifies CASSPTGRGQETQYF.

A few counts support this clone. The rearrangement joins TRBV25-1 to TRBJ2-7; 7 bases map to TRBD2. The CDR3 totals 16 residues. J gave up 4 bases and V 0 bases, and 9 bases lay outside the gene matches. CDR1 and CDR2 from the germline V gene are MGHDK and SYGVNS. CDR3 amino acids: CASSEYRQGTIYEQYF. CDR3 bases: TGTGCCAGCAGTGAATATAGACAAGGGACTATATACGAGCAGTACTTC.

CDR3 amino acids: CASSARHTGGAYGYTF. For the CDR3, the DNA is TGTGCCAGCAGCGCCAGGCATACAGGGGGCGCGTATGGCTACACCTTC. The gene calls are TRBV9 and TRBJ1-2; 9 bases agree with TRBD1. From germline, CDR1 is SGDLS and CDR2 YYNGEE. V lost 3 bases, J lost 5 bases, and 11 bases stayed unmatched. This CDR3 is 16 amino acids long.

This chain joins TRBV6-1 and TRBJ2-7, with TRBD1 matching over 8 bases. The CDR3 covers 16 residues. Germline loops: CDR1 MNHNS, CDR2 SASEGT. Trimming removed 2 bases from V and 0 bases from J; junction bases left unmatched: 6. The CDR3 protein is CASSEQGAITSYEQYF. The CDR3 DNA is TGTGCCAGCAGTGAACAGGGGGCTATAACCTCCTACGAGCAGTACTTC.

The gene calls are TRBV4-2 and TRBJ2-7; D is unresolved. Germline values: CDR1 LGHNA, CDR2 YNFKEQ. Trimming stripped 1 base from V and 2 bases from J, with 6 bases between. CDR3 length: 13 amino acids. CDR3: CASSQVVTYEQYF. Written as DNA, the CDR3 is TGTGCCAGCAGCCAAGTAGTCACCTACGAGCAGTACTTC.

This clone was seen a handful of times. The V and J genes are TRBV30 and TRBJ2-3; TRBD2 aligns across 9 bases. Per the germline V gene, CDR1 is GTSNPN and CDR2 is SVGIG (reference sequence). The trim removed 0 bases at V and 2 bases at J, leaving 6 bases unmatched. The CDR3 is 16 residues long. As DNA, the CDR3 is TGTGCCTGGAGTGTAGCGGCGGGAGGGTACACAGATACGCAGTATTTT. It is translated as CAWSVAAGGYTDTQYF.

This clone was observed once. The chain is built from TRBV4-2 and TRBJ2-3; D might be TRBD2 (5 bases). The CDR3 is 14 amino acids. Per germline, CDR1 LGHNA and CDR2 YNFKEQ. V was trimmed by 6 bases and J by 1 base, leaving 11 bases between them. CDR3 loop: CASSRGSGTDTQYF. The CDR3 DNA reads as TGTGCCAGCAGTAGAGGGAGTGGCACAGATACGCAGTATTTT.

CDR3 amino acids: CASSKRGLAGGQDTQYF. The CDR3 DNA is TGTGCCAGCAGCAAACGGGGACTAGCGGGAGGTCAAGATACGCAGTATTTT. The V call is TRBV21-1, the J call TRBJ2-3; TRBD2 was called by the table and not checked on the DNA. TRBV21-1 is designated a pseudogene. This CDR3 region has 17 residues.

As DNA, the CDR3 is TGTGCCAGCAGCATGACAGGGCCTCCTTCTACCTACGAGCAGTACTTC. Translation gives CASSMTGPPSTYEQYF. The V and J genes are TRBV7-8 and TRBJ2-7, with 7 nucleotides matching TRBD1. V dropped 5 bases and J dropped 2; count of bases not matched to a gene: 12. The CDR3 spans 16 residues. Germline values: CDR1 SGHVS, CDR2 FQNEAQ.

V is TRBV28 and J is TRBJ1-1; D remains ambiguous. The V end lost 3 bases, the J end lost 3 bases, and 11 bases lay between the germline ends. This CDR3 comprises 14 residues. In germline, CDR1 is MDHEN, CDR2 SYDVKM. CDR3 in DNA: TGTGCCAGCAGTTTGATCGGGAGGGACACTGAAGCTTTCTTT. The encoded protein is CASSLIGRDTEAFF.

The CDR3 is CASSIGGQLAGGASTDTQYF. The CDR3 DNA follows: TGTGCCAGTAGTATAGGAGGCCAACTAGCGGGAGGCGCTAGCACAGATACGCAGTATTTT. The chain employs TRBV19 and TRBJ2-3; 12 bases match TRBD2. The CDR3 runs 20 residues. Germline CDR1 LNHDA, CDR2 SQIVND (reference sequence). The V segment lost 1 base and the J segment 0 bases; nucleotides outside the gene matches: 11.

The rearrangement links TRBV28 to TRBJ1-5, with 8 nucleotides matching TRBD1. After removal of 2 bases from V and 4 bases from J, the junction contained 10 bases not matched to a gene. In germline, CDR1 is MDHEN, CDR2 SYDVKM. The CDR3 spans 17 residues. CDR3 sequence (DNA): TGTGCCAGCAGTTTAGACATGGGCGGACAGGGAAATCAGCCCCAGCATTTT. This codes for CASSLDMGGQGNQPQHF.

The V gene is TRBV11-1, the J gene TRBJ2-4; 11 bases are a match to TRBD2. Germline V gene sequence: CDR1 SGHAT, CDR2 FQDESV (reference sequence). Germline trimming cut 3 bases from V and 7 bases from J; bases unmatched to any gene: 5. CDR3 length equals 15 residues. CDR3 nucleotides: TGTGCCAGCAGCTTTTTAGCGGGAGGGGAGAACATTCAGTACTTC. It is translated as CASSFLAGGENIQYF.

Here the CDR3 DNA reads TGCGCCAGCAGCGCTGGGGTGGCAGGGGGCGAGTATGGCTACACCTTC. Its translation is CASSAGVAGGEYGYTF. The V gene is TRBV5-1, the J gene TRBJ1-2; 8 nucleotides agree with TRBD1. Trimming at V came to 4 bases and at J to 5 bases, leaving 13 bases not matched to a gene. The CDR3 length is 16 residues. Germline V CDR1 and CDR2: SGHRS, YFSETQ.

V gene TRBV19 combines with J gene TRBJ2-1; 12 nucleotides agree with TRBD2. Trimming took 2 bases from V and 8 from J; bases not matched to a gene: 7. This CDR3 is 16 amino acids long. The germline V gene encodes CDR1 LNHDA and CDR2 SQIVND (reference sequence). In DNA, the CDR3 is TGTGCCAGTAGTATACTAGCGGGAGGGCTTGGGGATGAGCAGTTCTTC. Residues: CASSILAGGLGDEQFF.

As regards this clone: At one end the junction does not follow the germline gene, possibly because of a read error. The rearrangement joins TRBV20-1 to TRBJ2-7; 11 positions match TRBD1. This CDR3 comprises 11 residues. Looked up from germline, CDR1 is DFQATT and CDR2 is SNEGSKA (reference sequence). The CDR3 coding sequence is TGCAGTGCTAGAGTGGACAGGGGGCAATTGTTC. It is translated as CSARVDRGQLF.

This chain uses TRBV7-2 with TRBJ2-2, with 8 bases aligning to TRBD2. Germline V lookup: CDR1 SGHTA, CDR2 FQGNSA. CDR3 length: 14 amino acids. With 4 bases clipped from V and 6 bases from J, the junction kept 4 bases outside the gene matches. DNA for the CDR3: TGTGCCAGCAGCTCAGCGGGAGCCCCCGGGGAGCTGTTTTTT. Translating gives CASSSAGAPGELFF.

The gene calls are TRBV19 and TRBJ2-1; D is perhaps TRBD2 (5 bases). The V gene lost 6 bases and the J gene lost 0 bases, with 18 bases spanning the gap. Germline V gene sequence: CDR1 LNHDA, CDR2 SQIVND (reference sequence). This CDR3 comprises 17 residues. CDR3 bases: TGTGCCAGTAGGGTAAGCGGCCGAATGAGCTCCTACAATGAGCAGTTCTTC. This codes for CASRVSGRMSSYNEQFF. Combining the CDR3 with reference TRBV19 and TRBJ2-1 gives the whole variable domain DGGITQSPKYLFRKEGQNVTLSCEQNLNHDAMYWYRQDPGQGLRLIYYSQIVNDFQKGDIAEGYSVSREKKESFPLTVTSAQKNPTAFYLCASRVSGRMSSYNEQFFGPGTRLTVL.

The chain carries TRBV6-4 and TRBJ1-5, with unresolved D. The CDR3 runs 14 residues. The germline V gene has CDR1 MRHNA and CDR2 SNTAGT. The ends were cut back, 6 bases at V and 1 base at J, with 10 bases in the middle. The CDR3 loop is CASSPNWSNQPQHF. CDR3 nucleotide sequence: TGTGCCAGCAGCCCTAATTGGAGCAATCAGCCCCAGCATTTT.

The chain carries TRBV5-5 and TRBJ2-7, with TRBD2 matching 12 bases. CDR3 length: 14 residues. Per germline, CDR1 SGHKS and CDR2 YYEKEE (reference sequence). The J segment lost 4 bases and the V segment lost 4 bases, leaving 3 bases of the junction unmatched. The CDR3 sequence is CASSPTSGSYEQYF. The CDR3, as DNA: TGTGCCAGCAGCCCGACTAGCGGGAGTTACGAGCAGTACTTC. The full variable domain, with the rest looked up from reference TRBV5-5 and TRBJ2-7, is DAGVTQSPTHLIKTRGQQVTLRCSPISGHKSVSWYQQVLGQGPQFIFQYYEKEERGRGNFPDRFSARQFPNYSSELNVNALLLGDSALYLCASSPTSGSYEQYFGPGTRLTVT.

The V and J genes are TRBV7-7 and TRBJ2-1; the match to TRBD2 covers 12 bases. Germline CDR1 SSHAT, CDR2 FNYEAQ (reference sequence). The CDR3 consists of 15 residues. V dropped 5 bases and J dropped 3; count of bases not matched to a gene: 2. CDR3 region: CASSQTSGSYNEQFF. The CDR3 coding sequence is TGTGCCAGCAGCCAGACTAGCGGGAGCTACAATGAGCAGTTCTTC.